The 20 T cell receptor beta chains below come from one sample, sequenced in a study of CD8 T cells in ankylosing spondylitis. TCRdb re-derived calls from the 5' RACE reads in MiXCR, one entry per CDR3 protein. Of 250,000 or so distinct CDR3 sequences detected, 18% appear once; the ten largest clones hold approximately 33%. What was sequenced was blood, either unsorted or a sorted T cell fraction (not recorded which). All receptors derive from a male donor with ankylosing spondylitis or in good health (not recorded which).

This clonotype has just a few counts. The chain has TRBV5-1 and TRBJ2-7, with 7 bases aligning to TRBD1. Germline CDR1 is SGHRS and CDR2 is YFSETQ. V dropped 0 bases and J dropped 0; count of bases not matched to a gene: 6. The CDR3 loop spans 16 amino acids. The CDR3 is CASSLGQGQLSYEQYF. The CDR3 nucleotides are TGCGCCAGCAGCTTGGGTCAGGGACAGCTCTCCTACGAGCAGTACTTC. Full variable domain (rest looked up from reference TRBV5-1 and TRBJ2-7): KAGVTQTPRYLIKTRGQQVTLSCSPISGHRSVSWYQQTPGQGLQFLFEYFSETQRNKGNFPGRFSGRQFSNSRSEMNVSTLELGDSALYLCASSLGQGQLSYEQYFGPGTRLTVT.

CDR3 sequence: CASSQVANSYNEQFF. CDR3 sequence (DNA): TGTGCCAGCAGCCAAGTTGCCAACTCCTACAATGAGCAGTTCTTC. The chain joins TRBV4-2 to TRBJ2-1, with D unclear. V shed 1 base and J shed 0 bases, with 7 bases lying between them. Germline CDR1 LGHNA, CDR2 YNFKEQ. This CDR3 comprises 15 residues.

This clonotype came up a few times. The rearrangement links TRBV4-1 to TRBJ2-7; no firm D call. Germline V gene sequence: CDR1 MGHRA, CDR2 YSYEKL. V lost 4 bases and J 0 bases, leaving 13 bases between the germline ends. This CDR3 comprises 15 residues. Written as DNA, the CDR3 is TGCGCCAGCAGCCTCGTTTCGGACCTCTCCTACGAGCAGTACTTC. Protein: CASSLVSDLSYEQYF.

The rearrangement joins TRBV4-1 to TRBJ2-7; 7 bases line up with TRBD1. V lost 3 bases and J lost 4; bases outside the gene matches: 6. Germline V gene lookup returns CDR1 MGHRA and CDR2 YSYEKL. The CDR3 is 14 residues long. In DNA form, the CDR3 reads TGCGCCAGCAGCCACCCCGGGACAGATTACGAGCAGTACTTC. Protein sequence: CASSHPGTDYEQYF.

This clonotype was detected ten times or more. The V and J genes are TRBV27 and TRBJ2-7, with 7 bases matching TRBD1. CDR3 length equals 15 residues. V shed 6 bases, J shed 0 bases, and the junction held 8 bases outside the gene matches. The germline V gene encodes CDR1 MNHEY and CDR2 SMNVEV (reference sequence). The CDR3 here is CASRGEGATSYEQYF. DNA of the CDR3: TGTGCCAGCAGGGGTGAGGGGGCGACCTCCTACGAGCAGTACTTC.

This clonotype was recorded many times. This chain uses TRBV4-1 with TRBJ2-3; 9 bases fit TRBD2. Looked up from germline, CDR1 is MGHRA and CDR2 is YSYEKL. CDR3 length: 17 residues. The V gene end was trimmed by 0 bases and the J gene end by 5 bases; junction bases not matched to a gene: 9. The CDR3 DNA follows: TGCGCCAGCAGCCAAGACGGGGGACTAGCTGGGGGAGATACGCAGTATTTT. Translation gives CASSQDGGLAGGDTQYF.

The chain has TRBV4-3 and TRBJ2-7; D unresolved. This CDR3 contains 13 residues. CDR1 and CDR2 (germline): LGHNA, YSLEER. V gave up 1 base and J gave up 4 bases, with 8 bases separating them. The CDR3 spells CASSQVPAYEQYF. In DNA, the CDR3 is TGCGCCAGCAGCCAAGTTCCAGCGTACGAGCAGTACTTC.

J is TRBJ1-2 and V is TRBV5-5; D is unclear. CDR1 and CDR2 (germline): SGHKS, YYEKEE (reference sequence). V lost 2 bases and J 4 bases, leaving 18 bases between the germline ends. The CDR3 runs to 16 residues. The CDR3 nucleotides read TGTGCCAGCAGCTTCCGACGACCCCTACCGCTCTATGGCTACACCTTC. Its translation: CASSFRRPLPLYGYTF.

The rearrangement uses TRBV27 and TRBJ2-5, with D tentatively TRBD1 (5 bases). V shed 2 bases and J shed 0 bases, with 10 bases lying between them. The CDR3 consists of 15 residues. Germline assignment: CDR1 MNHEY and CDR2 SMNVEV (reference sequence). The CDR3 protein is CASSLGPGNQETQYF. Here the CDR3 DNA reads TGTGCCAGCAGTTTAGGGCCAGGGAACCAAGAGACCCAGTACTTC.

In this sample, this clonotype turned up many times. The V gene is TRBV29-1, the J gene TRBJ2-1, with D perhaps TRBD2 (6 bases). The CDR3 length is 13 residues. Trimming took off 0 bases at V and 10 bases at J, with 13 bases between the two ends. Germline CDR1 and CDR2: SQVTM and ANQGSEA. This chain's CDR3 is CSVEDQLAAEQFF. CDR3 nucleotide sequence: TGCAGCGTTGAAGATCAACTAGCCGCCGAGCAGTTCTTC.

This clonotype showed up just a few times. The genes are TRBV6-1 and TRBJ2-5; the D gene is possibly TRBD1 (8 bases). The CDR3 loop spans 14 amino acids. V lost 9 bases and J 4 bases, leaving 18 bases between the germline ends. Germline CDR1 reads MNHNS; CDR2 reads SASEGT. The CDR3, as DNA: TGTGCCAGTAGGGAGGGGACAGGAGGAGAGACCCAGTACTTC. As protein: CASREGTGGETQYF.

The chain couples TRBV27 to TRBJ2-7, with 7 bases lining up with TRBD2. The CDR3 is 15 amino acids. V shed 0 bases, J shed 3 bases, and the junction held 5 bases outside the gene matches. CDR1 MNHEY and CDR2 SMNVEV come from the germline V gene (reference sequence). The CDR3 nucleotides are TGTGCCAGCAGTTTATCTGGCGGGAGTATCTACGAGCAGTACTTC. This sequence encodes CASSLSGGSIYEQYF.

The V and J genes are TRBV3-1 and TRBJ2-2; 7 nucleotides match TRBD1. The trim removed 6 bases at V and 1 base at J, leaving 14 bases unmatched. There are 18 residues in the CDR3. Germline values: CDR1 LGHDT, CDR2 YNNKEL (reference sequence). The CDR3 protein is CASSLEPGTARNTGELFF. The CDR3 DNA is TGTGCCAGCAGTTTAGAACCTGGGACAGCGCGGAACACCGGGGAGCTGTTTTTT.

The genes are TRBV29-1 and TRBJ2-1, with TRBD1 matching 9 bases. The V segment lost 6 bases and the J segment 3 bases; nucleotides outside the gene matches: 6. Germline lookup yields CDR1 SQVTM and CDR2 ANQGSEA. The CDR3 extends over 14 amino acids. CDR3 nucleotides: TGCAGCGTGTTGGGACAGGGAGGCTACAATGAGCAGTTCTTC. This codes for CSVLGQGGYNEQFF.

This clonotype was seen a handful of times. The gene calls are TRBV5-1 and TRBJ2-3, with 7 bases matching TRBD2. V shed 1 base and J 2 bases; nucleotides not matched to a gene: 4. Germline lookup yields CDR1 SGHRS and CDR2 YFSETQ. The CDR3 extends over 15 amino acids. The CDR3 here is CASSLYGRDTDTQYF. In DNA form, the CDR3 reads TGCGCCAGCAGCTTGTATGGGAGGGACACAGATACGCAGTATTTT.

This clonotype was found a few times. J is TRBJ2-1 and V is TRBV24-1; 8 nucleotides agree with TRBD2. V lost 8 bases, J lost 4 bases, and 24 bases stayed unmatched. Per the germline V gene, CDR1 is KGHDR and CDR2 is SFDVKD. The CDR3 is 20 amino acids. The CDR3 DNA follows: TGTGCCACCACCCCGATTGAACTAGCGGAAATATCACCTCTTTACAATGAGCAGTTCTTC. Translated, it gives CATTPIELAEISPLYNEQFF.

This clonotype was found a few times. V is TRBV29-1 and J is TRBJ2-3; TRBD1 agrees at 9 bases. The germline gives CDR1 SQVTM, CDR2 ANQGSEA. The CDR3 spans 16 residues. Trimming cost V 1 base and J 0 bases; bases outside gene matches: 5. For the CDR3, the DNA is TGCAGCGTTGAAGGGGACAGGGACCCTAGCACAGATACGCAGTATTTT. Its translation: CSVEGDRDPSTDTQYF.

This clonotype was detected ten times or more. The chain links TRBV27 to TRBJ2-7; D is ambiguous. Per germline, CDR1 MNHEY and CDR2 SMNVEV (reference sequence). V was trimmed by 5 bases and J by 3 bases, leaving 8 bases between them. CDR3 size: 12 residues. The CDR3 loop is CASSPQRYEQYF. CDR3 nucleotide sequence: TGTGCCAGCAGTCCACAACGCTACGAGCAGTACTTC.

The chain combines TRBV12-3 or TRBV12-4 with TRBJ1-1; 10 bases line up with TRBD1. The CDR3 contains 14 residues. V lost 1 base and J lost 8; bases outside the gene matches: 4. DNA of the CDR3: TGTGCCAGCAGTTTAGTTTGGGGACAGGGGGAAGCTTTCTTT. It codes for CASSLVWGQGEAFF.

The chain links TRBV9 to TRBJ2-3, with 7 nucleotides matching TRBD2. Germline V gene sequence: CDR1 SGDLS, CDR2 YYNGEE. This CDR3 contains 14 residues. V shed 6 bases, J shed 1 base, and the junction held 5 bases outside the gene matches. The DNA of the CDR3 is TGTGCCAGCAACCCGCTAGCGGGCACAGATACGCAGTATTTT. Translating gives CASNPLAGTDTQYF.